This T cell receptor beta chain came from a study of blood T cell repertoires in COVID-19. The overall study: The United States, Italy and Spain provided the acute and convalescent COVID-19 samples. PBMCs, B-cell-depleted T cells, or T cells were the source of the cDNA or gDNA that made up the material.

This CDR3 contains 13 residues. The V end was cut by 0 bases, the J end by 6 bases, with 9 bases between. CDR1 is SGDLS and CDR2 is YYNGEE in the germline V gene. Original data processing: Cell counts per sample came from amplifying reference gene primers. Using immunoSEQ multiplex PCR, the repertoire was profiled, and TCRdb retains in-frame clones only, with some absent. Clone size and the V and J calls come from that table; the DNA yielded D and trimming. The sample includes 150,000 to 250,000 clones, 85% to 95% of them seen just once. Followed longitudinally, the Seattle patients had been enrolled during active infection.

This chain links TRBV9 with TRBJ1-1, with D unresolved. This receptor was taken from a man aged 25-40 years with COVID-19, enrolled during active disease. The sequenced sample consisted of peripheral blood. This CDR3 reads CASSVDQFSEAFF. Here the CDR3 DNA reads TGTGCCAGCAGCGTAGACCAGTTTTCTGAAGCTTTCTTT.